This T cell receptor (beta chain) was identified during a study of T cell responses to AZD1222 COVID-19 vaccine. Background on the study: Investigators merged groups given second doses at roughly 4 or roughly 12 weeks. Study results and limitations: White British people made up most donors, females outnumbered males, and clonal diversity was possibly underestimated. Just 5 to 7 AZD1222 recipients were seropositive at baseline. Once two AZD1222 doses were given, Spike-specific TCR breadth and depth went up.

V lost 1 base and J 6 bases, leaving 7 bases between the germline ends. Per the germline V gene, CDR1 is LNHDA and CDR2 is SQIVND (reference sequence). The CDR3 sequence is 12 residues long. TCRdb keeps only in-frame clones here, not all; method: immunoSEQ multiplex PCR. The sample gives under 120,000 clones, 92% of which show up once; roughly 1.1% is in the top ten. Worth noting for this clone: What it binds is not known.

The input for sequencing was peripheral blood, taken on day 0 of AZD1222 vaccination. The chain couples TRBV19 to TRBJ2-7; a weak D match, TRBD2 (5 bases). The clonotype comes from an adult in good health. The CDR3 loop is CASSIGGSEQYF. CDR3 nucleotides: TGTGCCAGTAGTATAGGAGGGTCCGAGCAGTACTTC.